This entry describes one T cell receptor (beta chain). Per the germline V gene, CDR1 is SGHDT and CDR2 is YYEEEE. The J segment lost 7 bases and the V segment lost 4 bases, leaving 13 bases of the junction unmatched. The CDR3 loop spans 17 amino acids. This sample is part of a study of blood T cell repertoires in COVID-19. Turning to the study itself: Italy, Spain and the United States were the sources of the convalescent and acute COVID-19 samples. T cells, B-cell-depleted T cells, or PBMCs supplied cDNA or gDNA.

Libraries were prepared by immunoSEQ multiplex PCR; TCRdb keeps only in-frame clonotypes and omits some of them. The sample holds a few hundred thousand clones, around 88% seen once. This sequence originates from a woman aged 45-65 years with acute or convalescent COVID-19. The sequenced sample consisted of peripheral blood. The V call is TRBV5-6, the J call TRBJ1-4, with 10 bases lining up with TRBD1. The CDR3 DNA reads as TGTGCCAGCAGCAAAGGACGGGACAGGGGAGTACGTGAAAAACTGTTTTTT. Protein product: CASSKGRDRGVREKLFF.